Shown below are 19 T cell receptor beta chains from a single sample sequenced in a study of T cell responses to AZD1222 COVID-19 vaccine. TCRdb's table, derived via immunoSEQ multiplex PCR, lists solely in-frame clones and lacks some. In the table there are about 140,000 clones, 85% to 95% of which are singletons. The sequencing used peripheral blood, collected on day 0 of AZD1222 vaccination. Receptor source: an adult in good health.

The chain's CDR3 is CAWTGGTDTQYF. The CDR3 bases are TGTGCCTGGACAGGGGGCACAGATACGCAGTATTTT. The gene calls are TRBV30 and TRBJ2-3; possibly TRBD1 for D (6 bases). Germline V CDR1 and CDR2: GTSNPN, SVGIG (reference sequence). This CDR3 region has 12 residues. Trimming removed 4 bases from V and 1 base from J, with 6 bases in between. The full variable domain, with the rest looked up from reference TRBV30 and TRBJ2-3, is SQTIHQWPATLVQPVGSPLSLECTVEGTSNPNLYWYRQAAGRGLQLLFYSVGIGQISSEVPQNLSASRPQDRQFILSSKKLLLSDSGFYLCAWTGGTDTQYFGPGTRLTVL.

This sequence joins TRBV6-1 and TRBJ1-2, with unresolved D. The germline V and J ends were trimmed by 0 bases and 4 bases, with 9 bases remaining between them. This CDR3 contains 14 residues. CDR1 is MNHNS and CDR2 is SASEGT in the germline V gene. The CDR3 protein is CASSEAVGLYGYTF. DNA for the CDR3: TGTGCCAGCAGTGAAGCTGTGGGCCTCTATGGCTACACCTTC.

The chain carries TRBV28 and TRBJ1-6; the match to TRBD1 covers 7 bases. The CDR3 is 16 residues long. Germline V gives CDR1 MDHEN, CDR2 SYDVKM. The J segment lost 6 bases and the V segment lost 1 base, leaving 6 bases of the junction unmatched. CDR3 sequence: CASSLSLTGSNSPLHF. The DNA of the CDR3 is TGTGCCAGCAGTTTATCACTGACAGGGTCTAATTCACCCCTCCACTTT.

The CDR3, as DNA: TGCGCCAGCAGCCAAGAAGAGGTAGATCAGCCCCAGCATTTT. Its protein product is CASSQEEVDQPQHF. The chain carries TRBV4-1 and TRBJ1-5; D remains unclear. This CDR3 is 14 amino acids long. Trimming removed 0 bases at V and 5 bases at J, with 8 bases between. In germline, CDR1 is MGHRA, CDR2 YSYEKL.

The chain couples TRBV10-3 to TRBJ2-7, with TRBD1 identical over 9 bases. J was trimmed by 3 bases and V by 10 bases; bases with no gene match: 7. CDR1 and CDR2 (germline): ENHRY, SYGVKD. This CDR3 contains 13 residues. The CDR3 DNA sequence: TGTGCCACCCAACCGGGACAGGGCTACGAGCAGTACTTC. Translating it yields CATQPGQGYEQYF.

This chain uses TRBV7-6 with TRBJ2-3; no firm D call. Germline values: CDR1 SGHVS, CDR2 FNYEAQ. Trimming took 4 bases from V and 2 from J, leaving 4 bases between them. The CDR3 spans 12 residues. The CDR3 bases are TGTGCCAGCAGCTCAACCACAGATACGCAGTATTTT. Translating it yields CASSSTTDTQYF.

This clone was seen only once. The gene calls are TRBV6-5 and TRBJ2-7; 10 nucleotides match TRBD1. Looked up from germline, CDR1 is MNHEY and CDR2 is SVGAGI. CDR3 length equals 14 residues. Trimming cost V 7 bases and J 5 bases; bases outside gene matches: 8. The CDR3 bases are TGTGCCAGCACTCGACAGGGGGCGAGCGACGAGCAGTACTTC. Translation gives CASTRQGASDEQYF.

CDR3 sequence: CASSSLGSYNEQFF. The CDR3, as DNA: TGTGCCAGCAGTTCCCTTGGCTCCTACAATGAGCAGTTCTTC. The chain joins TRBV28 to TRBJ2-1; D unresolved. Germline values: CDR1 MDHEN, CDR2 SYDVKM. The CDR3 contains 14 residues. Trimming removed 4 bases at V and 0 bases at J, with 7 bases between.

The gene calls are TRBV29-1 and TRBJ2-7; D is perhaps TRBD1 or TRBD2 (5 bases each). Germline loops: CDR1 SQVTM, CDR2 ANQGSEA. The CDR3 runs 16 residues. Trimming took 4 bases from V and 0 from J, leaving 19 bases between them. The CDR3 DNA is TGCAGCGTTGTCTCCGGGGCTCGTAGGAGCTCCTACGAGCAGTACTTC. This codes for CSVVSGARRSSYEQYF.

The CDR3 region has the DNA TGTGCCAGTAGTATGGACGACTTGGGGTCCAACAATCAGCCCCAGCATTTT. It yields the protein CASSMDDLGSNNQPQHF. The chain links TRBV19 to TRBJ1-5; D is uncertain. Germline values: CDR1 LNHDA, CDR2 SQIVND (reference sequence). Trimming stripped 3 bases from V and 3 bases from J, with 18 bases between. This CDR3 has 17 amino acids.

Comment on this clone: A junction boundary mismatches the germline segment, possibly from a read error. The rearrangement uses TRBV2 and TRBJ1-5, with 7 bases identical to TRBD1. CDR3 length: 15 residues. Germline lookup yields CDR1 SNHLY and CDR2 FYNNEI. CDR3 in DNA: TGTGCCAGCAGTGAGAAGGGGGCTAGCGATCAGCCCCAGCATTTT. This translates into CASSEKGASDQPQHF. Looking up the rest from reference TRBV2 and TRBJ1-5 gives the full variable domain: EPEVTQTPSHQVTQMGQEVILRCVPISNHLYFYWYRQILGQKVEFLVSFYNNEISEKSEIFDDQFSVERPDGSNFTLKIRSTKLEDSAMYFCASSEKGASDQPQHFGDGTRLSIL.

This clone has only one observation. This chain joins TRBV30 and TRBJ2-7, with D unclear. CDR1 and CDR2 (germline): GTSNPN, SVGIG (reference sequence). This CDR3 contains 11 residues. V was pared by 2 bases and J by 4 bases, with 6 bases between. In DNA, the CDR3 is TGTGCCTGGAGTACTGGGTACGAGCAGTACTTC. It specifies CAWSTGYEQYF. The full variable domain, with the rest looked up from reference TRBV30 and TRBJ2-7, is SQTIHQWPATLVQPVGSPLSLECTVEGTSNPNLYWYRQAAGRGLQLLFYSVGIGQISSEVPQNLSASRPQDRQFILSSKKLLLSDSGFYLCAWSTGYEQYFGPGTRLTVT.

DNA for the CDR3: TGTGCCAGCAGCCTGGACAGGGGGAATCAGCCCCAGCATTTT. Residues: CASSLDRGNQPQHF. The chain carries TRBV6-5 and TRBJ1-5; 10 bases are a match to TRBD1. There are 14 residues in the CDR3. Unmatched junction bases numbered 3, after V lost 6 bases and J lost 4 bases. From germline, CDR1 is MNHEY and CDR2 SVGAGI.

The rearrangement uses TRBV6-1 and TRBJ1-5; D is ambiguous. The CDR3 length is 15 residues. Trimming took 1 base from V and 1 from J, leaving 8 bases between them. The V gene's germline CDR1 is MNHNS and CDR2 SASEGT. CDR3 region: CASSEDGKSNQPQHF. DNA of the CDR3: TGTGCCAGCAGTGAAGACGGGAAGAGCAATCAGCCCCAGCATTTT.

The rearrangement uses TRBV24-1 and TRBJ1-2; D gene uncertain. CDR1 is KGHDR and CDR2 is SFDVKD in the germline V gene. V was shortened by 9 bases and J by 6 bases, with 25 bases between the two germline ends. The CDR3 extends over 16 amino acids. The CDR3 region is CATVPLGWGVYDGYTF. CDR3 nucleotide sequence: TGTGCCACCGTTCCTTTAGGATGGGGTGTATATGATGGCTACACCTTC.

The chain links TRBV10-3 to TRBJ1-2; D ambiguous. The CDR3 spans 14 residues. V was clipped by 3 bases and J by 4 bases, with 12 bases between them. The germline CDR1 and CDR2 sequences are ENHRY and SYGVKD. CDR3 residues: CAISDSAGPYGYTF. CDR3 nucleotide sequence: TGTGCCATCAGTGATTCGGCAGGACCCTATGGCTACACCTTC.

The chain links TRBV5-1 to TRBJ2-2; D unresolved. The germline CDR1 and CDR2 sequences are SGHRS and YFSETQ. Trimming shortened V by 2 bases and J by 2 bases, and 4 bases separated the two germline ends. The CDR3 length is 13 residues. The CDR3 here is CASSFPNTGELFF. The CDR3 DNA reads as TGCGCCAGCAGCTTCCCCAACACCGGGGAGCTGTTTTTT. Filled out from reference TRBV5-1 and TRBJ2-2, the complete variable domain reads KAGVTQTPRYLIKTRGQQVTLSCSPISGHRSVSWYQQTPGQGLQFLFEYFSETQRNKGNFPGRFSGRQFSNSRSEMNVSTLELGDSALYLCASSFPNTGELFFGEGSRLTVL.

V gene TRBV11-2 combines with J gene TRBJ2-5; possibly TRBD2 for D (5 bases). The germline V gene has CDR1 SGHAT and CDR2 FQNNGV. V dropped 2 bases and J dropped 5 bases, with 15 bases sitting between them. CDR3 length equals 15 residues. CDR3 DNA: TGTGCCAGCAGCTTAATGTATCGGGGAGTGGAGACCCAGTACTTC. The encoded protein is CASSLMYRGVETQYF. Drawing the rest from reference TRBV11-2 and TRBJ2-5, the complete variable domain is EAGVAQSPRYKIIEKRQSVAFWCNPISGHATLYWYQQILGQGPKLLIQFQNNGVVDDSQLPKDRFSAERLKGVDSTLKIQPAKLEDSAVYLCASSLMYRGVETQYFGPGTRLLVL.

This clone was counted between two and nine times. V is TRBV9 and J is TRBJ2-7, with a weak D call TRBD1 (6 bases). This CDR3 contains 14 residues. V was pared by 4 bases and J by 2 bases, with 13 bases between. Germline CDR1 and CDR2: SGDLS and YYNGEE. The CDR3 nucleotides are TGTGCCAGCAGCACTCGGGACACGACCTACGAGCAGTACTTC. Its translation: CASSTRDTTYEQYF.